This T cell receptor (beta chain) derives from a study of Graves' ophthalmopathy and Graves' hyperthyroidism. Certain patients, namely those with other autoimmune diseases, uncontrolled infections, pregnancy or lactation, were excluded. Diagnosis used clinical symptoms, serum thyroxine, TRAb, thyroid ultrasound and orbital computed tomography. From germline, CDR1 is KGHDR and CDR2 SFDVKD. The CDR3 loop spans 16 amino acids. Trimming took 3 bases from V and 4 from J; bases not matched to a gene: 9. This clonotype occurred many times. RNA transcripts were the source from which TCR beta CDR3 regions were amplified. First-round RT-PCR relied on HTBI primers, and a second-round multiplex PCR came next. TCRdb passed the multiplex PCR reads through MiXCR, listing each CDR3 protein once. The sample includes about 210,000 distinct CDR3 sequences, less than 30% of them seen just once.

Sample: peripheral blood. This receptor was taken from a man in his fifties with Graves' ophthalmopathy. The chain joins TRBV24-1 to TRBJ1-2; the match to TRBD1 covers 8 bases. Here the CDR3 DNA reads TGTGCCACCAGTGATCCTGCGGGACAGGAACTCTATGGCTACACCTTC. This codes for CATSDPAGQELYGYTF.